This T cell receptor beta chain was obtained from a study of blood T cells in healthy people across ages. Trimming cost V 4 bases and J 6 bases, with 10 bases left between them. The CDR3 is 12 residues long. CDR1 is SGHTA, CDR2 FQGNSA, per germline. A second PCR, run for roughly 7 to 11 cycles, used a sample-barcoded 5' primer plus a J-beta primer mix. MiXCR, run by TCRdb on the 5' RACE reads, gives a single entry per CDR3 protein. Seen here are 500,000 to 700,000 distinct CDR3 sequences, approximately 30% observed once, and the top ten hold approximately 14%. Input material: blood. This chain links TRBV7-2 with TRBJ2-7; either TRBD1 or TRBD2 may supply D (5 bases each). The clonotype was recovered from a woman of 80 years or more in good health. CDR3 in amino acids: CASSSVGTEQYF. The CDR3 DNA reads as TGTGCCAGCAGCTCCGTGGGGACCGAGCAGTACTTC. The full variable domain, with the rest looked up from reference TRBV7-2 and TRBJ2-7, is GAGVSQSPSNKVTEKGKDVELRCDPISGHTALYWYRQSLGQGLEFLIYFQGNSAPDKSGLPSDRFSAERTGGSVSTLTIQRTQQEDSAVYLCASSSVGTEQYFGPGTRLTVT.